This TCR beta chain was retrieved from a study of blood T cell repertoires in COVID-19. Overall study: PBMCs, B-cell-depleted T cells, or T cells were the source of the cDNA or gDNA that made up the material.

Repertoires were generated with immunoSEQ multiplex PCR, while TCRdb's copy carries only in-frame clones and drops some. The data contain around 270,000 clones, approximately 88% of them singletons. V was trimmed by 2 bases and J by 4 bases, leaving 11 bases between them. Germline values: CDR1 SGHTA, CDR2 FQGNSA. The CDR3 has 14 residues. The V gene is TRBV7-2, the J gene TRBJ1-1; possibly TRBD1 for D (5 bases). The specimen was PBMCs or T cells enriched from blood (not recorded which). The sequence came from a woman aged 40-49 years who had been exposed to COVID-19. The CDR3 protein is CASSLRAGGTEAFF. For the CDR3, the DNA is TGTGCCAGCAGCTTAAGGGCCGGGGGCACTGAAGCTTTCTTT.